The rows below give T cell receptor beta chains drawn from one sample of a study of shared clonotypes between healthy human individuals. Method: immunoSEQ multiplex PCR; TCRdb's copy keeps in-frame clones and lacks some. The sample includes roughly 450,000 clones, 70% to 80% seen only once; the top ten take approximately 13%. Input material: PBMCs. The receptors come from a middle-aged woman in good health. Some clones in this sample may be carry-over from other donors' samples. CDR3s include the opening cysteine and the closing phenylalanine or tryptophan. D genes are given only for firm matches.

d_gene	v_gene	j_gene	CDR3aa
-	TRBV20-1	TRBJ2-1	CSARGYNEQFF
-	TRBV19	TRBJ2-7	CANTRTRGRSYEQYF
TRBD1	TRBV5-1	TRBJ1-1	CASSWGTGTMNTEAFF
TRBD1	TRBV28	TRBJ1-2	CASSRGTVTNYGYTF
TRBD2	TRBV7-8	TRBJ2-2	CASSLLAGRTGELFF
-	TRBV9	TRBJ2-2	CASSGPRAEPNTGELFF
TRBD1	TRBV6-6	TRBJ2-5	CATATGGGGTQYF
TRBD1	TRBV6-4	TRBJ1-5	CASRGQGNDQPQHF
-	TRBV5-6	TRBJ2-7	CASSLQGFPYEQYF
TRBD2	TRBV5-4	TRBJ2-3	CASSLGLAGEADTQYF
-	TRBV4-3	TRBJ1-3	CASSQGHGGGGYTIYF
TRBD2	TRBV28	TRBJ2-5	CATAGQGSGWTSGRWETQYF
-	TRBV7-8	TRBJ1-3	CASSRYQDHGTSLANTIYF
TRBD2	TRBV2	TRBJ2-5	CASYRPSGSETQYF
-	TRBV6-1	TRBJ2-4	CASSERVTARVVAYF
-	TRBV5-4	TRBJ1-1	CASQRRREVGTEAFF
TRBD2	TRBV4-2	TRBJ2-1	CASSRATSGSGNEQFF
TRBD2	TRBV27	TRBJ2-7	CASSFASGRVYEQYF
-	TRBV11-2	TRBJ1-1	CASSYTLDTEAFF
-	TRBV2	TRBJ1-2	CASSRTAASNYGYTF
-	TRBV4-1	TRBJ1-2	CASSQEAGFGYTF
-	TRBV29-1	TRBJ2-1	CSVGRVNREQFF
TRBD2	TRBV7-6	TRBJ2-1	CASSLARGTSGRSNNEQFF
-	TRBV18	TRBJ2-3	CASSPLGSTDTQYF
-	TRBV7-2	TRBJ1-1	CASSPQGGNTEAFF
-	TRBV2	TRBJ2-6	CASSGSGGRTNVLTF
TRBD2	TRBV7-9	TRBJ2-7	CASSLAVAGIYEQYF
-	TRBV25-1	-	CASSGQGRYEQYF
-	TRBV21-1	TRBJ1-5	CASSKKGGVNSNQPQHF
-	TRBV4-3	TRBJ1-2	CASSQDRGRDGYTF
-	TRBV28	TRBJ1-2	CASQTPNYGYTF
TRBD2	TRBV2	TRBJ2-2	CASSEGLAGTFTGELFF
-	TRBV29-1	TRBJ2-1	CSVELGRGYNEQFF
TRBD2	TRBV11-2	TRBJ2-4	CASSFGGVGNIQYF
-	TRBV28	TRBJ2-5	CASSSASAQYF
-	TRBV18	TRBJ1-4	CASSPPKGANEKLFF
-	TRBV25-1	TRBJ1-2	CATSYDNYGYTF
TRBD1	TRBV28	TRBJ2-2	CASSFGQGYTGELFF
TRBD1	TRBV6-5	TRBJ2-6	CASSLTGSGANVLTF
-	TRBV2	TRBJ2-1	CASSEGAGRFTFF
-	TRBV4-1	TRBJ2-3	CASSQGRGQSGTDTQYF
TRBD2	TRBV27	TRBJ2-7	CASSLSLSGSFYEQYF
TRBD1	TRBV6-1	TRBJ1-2	CATKLGTGVNYGYTF
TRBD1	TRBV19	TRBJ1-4	CASSPDRDEKLFF
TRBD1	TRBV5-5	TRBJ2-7	CASSMGQGYEQYF
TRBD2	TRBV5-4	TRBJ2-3	CASSEQSGRTDTQYF
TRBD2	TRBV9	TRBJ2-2	CASSVAKTSGSPPGELFF
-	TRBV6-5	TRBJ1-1	CASSYLGQGIVEAFF
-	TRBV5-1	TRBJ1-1	CASSFDPNTEAFF
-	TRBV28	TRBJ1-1	CASSLPYDMNTEAFF
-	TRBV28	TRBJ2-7	CAGRARGRMYEQYF
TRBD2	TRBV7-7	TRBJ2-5	CASSLGLGKTQYF
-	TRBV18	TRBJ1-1	CASSPPNRMNTEAFF
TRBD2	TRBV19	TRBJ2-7	CATQDGAGGSYEQYF
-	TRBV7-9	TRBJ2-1	CASSLAGEQFF